This T cell receptor beta chain is drawn from a study of T cells in Graves' hyperthyroidism and ophthalmopathy. Study-wide results and limits: Blood also held most thyroid clonotypes expanded beyond 0.001.

This clonotype was observed a handful of times. Antigen unknown. Researchers took RNA transcripts and amplified the TCR beta CDR3 regions from them. Carried out on the TCR CDR3, a first-round RT-PCR used the HTBI primer set. TCRdb redid the calling of the multiplex PCR reads with MiXCR, one entry per CDR3 protein. Among approximately 700,000 distinct CDR3 sequences listed, 45% were seen once. Patients were excluded for uncontrolled infection, other autoimmune disease, pregnancy or lactation. Clinical symptoms, serum thyroxine and TRAb, thyroid ultrasound and orbital computed tomography were used for the diagnoses. Germline V gene data show CDR1 as SGHDN and CDR2 as FVKESK. The CDR3 consists of 17 residues. V was clipped by 3 bases and J by 2 bases; unmatched bases: 10.

The sequence was obtained from an adult man with Graves' disease, either hyperthyroidism or ophthalmopathy (not recorded which). The V and J genes are TRBV14 and TRBJ1-2, with 9 bases fitting TRBD1. Input material: peripheral blood or thyroid tissue (not recorded which). In nucleotides, the CDR3 is TGTGCCAGCAGCCAGCCGGACAGGGGAGTTCGGAACTATGGCTACACCTTC. As protein: CASSQPDRGVRNYGYTF.